These 29 T cell receptor beta chains came from one sample sequenced in a study of blood T cell repertoires in COVID-19. Sequencing was performed with immunoSEQ multiplex PCR; in TCRdb, only in-frame clones are kept and a portion is missing. The repertoire has under 150,000 clones, approximately 71% of them found once; the top ten carry 2% to 2.5%. The sequenced sample was peripheral blood. The receptors shown here come from a woman in her 70s with acute or convalescent COVID-19.

The V call is TRBV7-6, the J call TRBJ1-5, with 12 bases aligning to TRBD1. Germline V gene data show CDR1 as SGHVS and CDR2 as FNYEAQ. This CDR3 has 15 residues. V lost 5 bases and J lost 7; bases outside the gene matches: 6. CDR3 DNA sequence: TGTGCCAGCAGCCCGGGACAGGGGGCCGGGCAGCCCCAGCATTTT. Amino acid sequence: CASSPGQGAGQPQHF. Variable domain in full (rest from reference TRBV7-6 and TRBJ1-5): GAGVSQSPRYKVTKRGQDVALRCDPISGHVSLYWYRQALGQGPEFLTYFNYEAQQDKSGLPNDRFSAERPEGSISTLTIQRTEQRDSAMYRCASSPGQGAGQPQHFGDGTRLSIL.

As to this clone: A junction boundary mismatches the germline segment, possibly from a read error. The chain couples TRBV5-4 to TRBJ2-3; D is unresolved. Germline CDR1 is SGHNT and CDR2 is YYREEE (reference sequence). The CDR3 consists of 14 residues. CDR3 residues: CASSLGSIGDMQYF. The DNA for the CDR3 is TGTGCCAGCAGCTTGGGAAGCATAGGAGATATGCAGTATTTT. The variable domain in full, with the rest retrieved from reference TRBV5-4 and TRBJ2-3, is ETGVTQSPTHLIKTRGQQVTLRCSSQSGHNTVSWYQQALGQGPQFIFQYYREEENGRGNFPPRFSGLQFPNYSSELNVNALELDDSALYLCASSLGSIGDMQYFGPGTRLTVL.

This chain joins TRBV18 and TRBJ1-1; 7 nucleotides match TRBD1. Losses at the gene ends were 5 bases for V and 1 base for J; bases not matched to a gene: 7. CDR1 and CDR2 (germline): KGHSH, LQKENI. CDR3 length: 15 amino acids. CDR3 region: CASSFQGDPNTEAFF. DNA for the CDR3: TGTGCCAGCTCATTTCAGGGGGACCCGAACACTGAAGCTTTCTTT.

This rearrangement joins TRBV5-6 to TRBJ2-7, with TRBD2 matching 8 bases. This CDR3 has 13 residues. CDR1 SGHDT and CDR2 YYEEEE come from the germline V gene. V lost 4 bases and J lost 12; bases outside the gene matches: 12. The CDR3 nucleotides are TGTGCCAGCAGCGGTACTAGCGGCGGGTCCCTGTACTTC. Residues: CASSGTSGGSLYF.

This clone was observed a few times. This rearrangement joins TRBV18 to TRBJ2-5; no definite D call. CDR1 is KGHSH, CDR2 LQKENI, per germline. With 5 bases removed from V and 2 bases from J, the gap between germline ends came to 6 bases. CDR3 length: 12 amino acids. Here the CDR3 reads CASSSLQETQYF. The CDR3 bases are TGTGCCAGCTCATCACTACAAGAGACCCAGTACTTC.

The DNA for the CDR3 is TGTGCCAGCAGCTTAACGCCGGGACTAGCGGGGTACGAGCAGTACTTC. Translating gives CASSLTPGLAGYEQYF. The chain couples TRBV11-2 to TRBJ2-7; TRBD2 matches 13 bases. Trimming cost V 2 bases and J 4 bases; bases outside gene matches: 5. The germline CDR1 and CDR2 sequences are SGHAT and FQNNGV. This CDR3 comprises 16 residues.

This clone was detected a few times. The V and J genes are TRBV7-2 and TRBJ2-7; D uncertain. CDR1 is SGHTA, CDR2 FQGNSA, per germline. V was cut by 5 bases and J by 4 bases, with 15 bases left in between. CDR3 length: 14 amino acids. The CDR3 coding sequence is TGTGCCAGCAGCCCTCAGGATACGTATTACGAGCAGTACTTC. Its translation is CASSPQDTYYEQYF.

The CDR3 loop reads CASSIGQGAETQYF. The CDR3 DNA sequence: TGTGCCAGTAGTATCGGACAGGGGGCAGAGACCCAGTACTTC. V and J are TRBV19 and TRBJ2-5; 11 bases are a match to TRBD1. CDR1 is LNHDA, CDR2 SQIVND, per germline (reference sequence). The CDR3 is 14 amino acids. V shed 3 bases, J shed 4 bases, and the junction held 1 base outside the gene matches.

The chain joins TRBV7-3 to TRBJ2-5, with 12 bases lining up with TRBD2. The germline V gene has CDR1 SGHTA and CDR2 FQGTGA. CDR3 size: 16 residues. V lost 5 bases to trimming and J lost 4 bases; unmatched junction nucleotides: 8. CDR3: CASSPATGLAGETQYF. The CDR3 nucleotides read TGTGCCAGCAGCCCTGCCACGGGACTAGCGGGAGAGACCCAGTACTTC. Drawing the rest from reference TRBV7-3 and TRBJ2-5, the complete variable domain is GAGVSQTPSNKVTEKGKYVELRCDPISGHTALYWYRQSLGQGPEFLIYFQGTGAADDSGLPNDRFFAVRPEGSVSTLKIQRTERGDSAVYLCASSPATGLAGETQYFGPGTRLLVL.

This clone occurred once. V is TRBV11-2 and J is TRBJ2-7, with 9 bases lining up with TRBD1. The CDR3 contains 16 residues. In germline, CDR1 is SGHAT, CDR2 FQNNGV. With V trimmed by 5 bases and J by 4 bases, 12 bases remained unmatched. CDR3 sequence reads: CASSEGGGTGRYEQYF. CDR3 bases: TGTGCCAGCAGCGAAGGGGGGGGGACAGGGAGGTACGAGCAGTACTTC.

J is TRBJ2-7 and V is TRBV27; 12 positions match TRBD2. Germline CDR1 MNHEY, CDR2 SMNVEV (reference sequence). V lost 0 bases and J lost 5; bases outside the gene matches: 5. CDR3 size: 16 residues. CDR3 protein: CASSLSTSGGINEQYF. CDR3 sequence (DNA): TGTGCCAGCAGTTTATCGACTAGCGGGGGTATCAACGAGCAGTACTTC.

V gene TRBV5-4 combines with J gene TRBJ1-1; D possibly corresponds to TRBD1 (5 bases). Trimming stripped 5 bases from V and 6 bases from J, with 14 bases between. The CDR3 loop spans 13 amino acids. The germline V gene encodes CDR1 SGHNT and CDR2 YYREEE (reference sequence). The CDR3 DNA follows: TGTGCCAGCAGGGACAAAGGGATCCCTGAAGCTTTCTTT. The encoded protein is CASRDKGIPEAFF.

In this sample, this clone turned up a few times. This rearrangement joins TRBV3-1 (or the pseudogene TRBV3-2) to TRBJ2-7; D not resolved. Germline V gene data show CDR1 as LGHDT and CDR2 as YNNKEL (reference sequence). Deletions cut 1 base from V and 3 bases from J, with 4 bases between. The CDR3 spans 12 residues. The CDR3 is CASSQGVYEQYF. CDR3 sequence (DNA): TGTGCCAGCAGCCAAGGCGTCTACGAGCAGTACTTC.

This chain links TRBV10-3 with TRBJ1-1; 9 bases map to TRBD1. The J segment lost 1 base and the V segment lost 6 bases, leaving 6 bases of the junction unmatched. CDR3 length: 15 amino acids. Looked up from germline, CDR1 is ENHRY and CDR2 is SYGVKD. CDR3 protein: CAISGTGRSNTEAFF. Written as DNA, the CDR3 is TGTGCCATCAGCGGGACAGGGAGATCGAACACTGAAGCTTTCTTT.

The chain links TRBV5-1 to TRBJ2-5, with D hard to call. The germline V gene encodes CDR1 SGHRS and CDR2 YFSETQ. The CDR3 consists of 11 residues. V was shortened by 3 bases and J by 2 bases, with 2 bases between the two germline ends. The CDR3 DNA sequence: TGCGCCAGCAGCTCGCAAGAGACCCAGTACTTC. It codes for CASSSQETQYF.

This chain links TRBV2 with TRBJ1-1; 7 nucleotides line up with TRBD1. J gave up 3 bases and V 6 bases, and 4 bases lay outside the gene matches. CDR1 and CDR2 from the germline V gene are SNHLY and FYNNEI. CDR3 length: 13 residues. The CDR3 protein is CASRAGTDTEAFF. In DNA form, the CDR3 reads TGTGCCAGCAGGGCTGGGACAGACACTGAAGCTTTCTTT.

CDR3 protein: CASSTIGGQETQYF. As DNA, the CDR3 is TGTGCCAGCAGCACGATTGGCGGGCAAGAGACCCAGTACTTC. J is TRBJ2-5 and V is TRBV5-4; D perhaps matches TRBD2 (5 bases). The germline CDR1 and CDR2 sequences are SGHNT and YYREEE (reference sequence). The CDR3 covers 14 residues. Trimming left V 4 bases short and J 2 bases short, with 12 bases between.

In DNA, the CDR3 is TGTGCCAGCAGCTTAGCCCCGGGAGGGGGCGCTGAAGCTTTCTTT. It yields the protein CASSLAPGGGAEAFF. The chain couples TRBV7-9 to TRBJ1-1, with 7 positions matching TRBD1. This CDR3 has 15 amino acids. Per germline, CDR1 SEHNR and CDR2 FQNEAQ (reference sequence). Unmatched junction bases numbered 7, after V lost 0 bases and J lost 6 bases. Full variable domain (missing parts from reference TRBV7-9 and TRBJ1-1): DTGVSQNPRHKITKRGQNVTFRCDPISEHNRLYWYRQTLGQGPEFLTYFQNEAQLEKSRLLSDRFSAERPKGSFSTLEIQRTEQGDSAMYLCASSLAPGGGAEAFFGQGTRLTVV.

The chain uses TRBV9 and TRBJ2-2, with 7 bases fitting TRBD1. V dropped 3 bases and J dropped 1; count of bases not matched to a gene: 3. CDR1 is SGDLS, CDR2 YYNGEE, per germline. The CDR3 is 15 amino acids. The CDR3 protein is CASSEGQRNTGELFF. In DNA, the CDR3 is TGTGCCAGCAGCGAGGGACAGAGGAACACCGGGGAGCTGTTTTTT.

The chain uses TRBV7-6 and TRBJ2-2; 7 nucleotides agree with TRBD1. With 1 base clipped from V and 7 bases from J, the junction kept 6 bases outside the gene matches. Germline V gene sequence: CDR1 SGHVS, CDR2 FNYEAQ. This CDR3 has 15 amino acids. The CDR3 DNA reads as TGTGCCAGCAGCTTAGGTCTTAGGGGGCACGGGGAGCTGTTTTTT. This sequence encodes CASSLGLRGHGELFF.

This chain uses TRBV4-1 with TRBJ1-5; the D is unclear. The CDR3 covers 14 residues. Germline V CDR1 and CDR2: MGHRA, YSYEKL. V lost 0 bases and J lost 6, with 9 bases in between. The CDR3 is CASSQDLGGQPQHF. CDR3 bases: TGCGCCAGCAGCCAAGACCTCGGCGGTCAGCCCCAGCATTTT.

The chain recombines TRBV27 with TRBJ2-1; TRBD2 aligns across 7 bases. V lost 5 bases and J lost 9; bases outside the gene matches: 19. This CDR3 is 17 amino acids long. CDR1 is MNHEY, CDR2 SMNVEV, per germline (reference sequence). The CDR3 DNA reads TGTGCCAGCAGTGCCGCCCCGCCTAGCGGCCTCTTAGGTGAGCAGTTCTTC. Encoded protein: CASSAAPPSGLLGEQFF.

The chain couples TRBV6-6 to TRBJ1-1; TRBD1 agrees at 7 bases. V lost 1 base to trimming and J lost 4 bases; unmatched junction nucleotides: 6. The CDR3 loop spans 15 amino acids. Germline CDR1 MNHNY, CDR2 SVGAGI (reference sequence). The CDR3 is CASSYFLTGSTEAFF. For the CDR3, the DNA is TGTGCCAGCAGTTACTTCCTGACAGGGAGCACTGAAGCTTTCTTT.

This chain uses TRBV10-2 with TRBJ2-1; 10 bases are a match to TRBD1. Germline V gene data show CDR1 as WSHSY and CDR2 as SAAADI. The length of the CDR3 is 16 residues. After removal of 8 bases from V and 7 bases from J, the junction contained 14 bases not matched to a gene. This CDR3 is CASRSAPGQGRNEQFF. CDR3 DNA sequence: TGCGCCAGCCGATCGGCCCCGGGACAGGGGAGGAATGAGCAGTTCTTC.

This clone was counted a single time. The V and J genes are TRBV4-1 and TRBJ2-1, with a tentative D call TRBD2 (6 bases). With 1 base removed from V and 3 bases from J, the gap between germline ends came to 16 bases. The V gene's germline CDR1 is MGHRA and CDR2 YSYEKL. The CDR3 consists of 17 residues. Here the CDR3 DNA reads TGCGCCAGCAGCCAAGGGGGTGGGCTAGCGAGCTACAATGAGCAGTTCTTC. Its protein is CASSQGGGLASYNEQFF.

The count of this clone is one. DNA for the CDR3: TGTGCCAGCAGACTCGGGACTAGCGGGAGTCGGGAGCTGTTTTTT. It codes for CASRLGTSGSRELFF. The chain combines TRBV27 with TRBJ2-2; 14 bases align to TRBD2. There are 15 residues in the CDR3. The germline gives CDR1 MNHEY, CDR2 SMNVEV (reference sequence). The V and J ends lost 6 bases and 9 bases, in that order; junction bases with no gene match: 6.

This chain links TRBV6-1 with TRBJ1-5, with TRBD1 as a possible D gene (5 bases). CDR3 size: 16 residues. Trimming stripped 3 bases from V and 6 bases from J, with 18 bases between. Germline CDR1 is MNHNS and CDR2 is SASEGT. The CDR3 loop is CASSDSAGWAGQPQHF. The CDR3 nucleotides are TGTGCCAGCAGTGATTCGGCAGGGTGGGCCGGTCAGCCCCAGCATTTT.

In this sample, this clone turned up once. The chain uses TRBV4-1 and TRBJ2-2; D might be TRBD2 (5 bases). There are 14 residues in the CDR3. Trimming shortened V by 1 base and J by 6 bases, and 9 bases separated the two germline ends. The germline CDR1 and CDR2 sequences are MGHRA and YSYEKL. CDR3 in amino acids: CASSQAGVPGELFF. The CDR3 bases are TGCGCCAGCAGCCAAGCCGGGGTTCCCGGGGAGCTGTTTTTT.

This chain connects TRBV6-5 to TRBJ2-7, with TRBD2 matching over 7 bases. The CDR3 is 14 amino acids. J was trimmed by 2 bases and V by 8 bases; bases with no gene match: 9. CDR1 is MNHEY, CDR2 SVGAGI, per germline. Here the CDR3 DNA reads TGTGCCAGCGCCCCTCGGGGAGGGGCCTACGAGCAGTACTTC. Translating it yields CASAPRGGAYEQYF.